This T cell receptor beta chain derives from a study of vaccination and CD4 T cells after COVID-19. Cultured CD4+ T cell DNA underwent sequencing with the Oncomine TCR Beta short-read assay. Investigators obtained genomic DNA by extraction from cultured CD4+ T cells. MiXCR, run by TCRdb on the PCR reads, gives a single entry per CDR3 protein. There are over 8,500 distinct CDR3 sequences in the sample; just under 30% occur only once, and 10% to 15% lies in the top ten. CDR3 size: 15 residues. The germline gives CDR1 SGHTA, CDR2 FQGNSA. With V trimmed by 7 bases and J by 7 bases, 9 bases remained unmatched. Treatment noted: approximately 11-day PBMC culture with coronavirus spike peptide pools or control peptides (ViraFEST assay). Those CD4+ T cells from the unexposed donor predate the COVID-19 pandemic (2011-2018). Four cold-coronavirus spikes and SARS-CoV-2 S/N served to probe CD4+ T cells taken from unexposed donors, cells permitting.

About this clonotype itself: The target antigen is unknown.

This sequence joins TRBV7-2 and TRBJ2-1, with TRBD2 matching over 11 bases. The source of this sequence is a human donor in good health. Sequences were obtained from CD4+ T cells from blood, cultured in vitro. CDR3: CASTLSGRAGNEQFF. DNA of the CDR3: TGTGCCAGCACCCTTAGCGGGAGGGCCGGTAATGAGCAGTTCTTC.